This TCR beta chain stems from a study of blood T cells in healthy people across ages. Whole-study results and caveats: The fall in TCR beta diversity per million T cells was roughly linear with age. Compared with aged donors, long-lived donors showed fewer expanded clones, suggesting selection. Any conclusive comparison of naive versus antigen-experienced cells was prevented by using unsorted PBMCs.

Alongside a J-beta primer mix, a sample-barcoded 5' primer served in a second PCR lasting 7 to 11 cycles. All cDNA molecules were each tagged by a template-switch adaptor with 12 random nucleotides. Each CDR3 protein gets one entry after TCRdb re-called the 5' RACE reads with MiXCR. Seen here are fewer than 900,000 distinct CDR3 sequences, roughly 35% observed once, and the top ten hold over 10%. The count of this clonotype is one. Its antigen is unidentified. One end of the junction is discordant with germline, which a read error may explain. This receptor was obtained from a young man in good health. Sequencing was done on a sample of blood.

CDR3 residues: CATRPGQDQNAKLFF. CDR3 bases: TGTGCCACCAGGCCCGGACAGGACCAGAATGCAAAACTGTTTTTT. This chain uses TRBV24-1 with TRBJ1-4; TRBD1 matches at 7 bases. Germline-derived CDR1 and CDR2 are KGHDR and SFDVKD. This CDR3 is 15 amino acids long.